These 27 T cell receptor beta chains originate from one sample sequenced in a study of blood T cell repertoires in COVID-19. Clones were sequenced by immunoSEQ multiplex PCR, and TCRdb holds only the in-frame ones, with some missing. The top ten clones hold 5.5% to 7.5% of a sample with some 100,000 clones, approximately 78% of them seen once. Sequenced: peripheral blood. These receptors came from a man aged 45-60 years with active or convalescent COVID-19.

V usage is TRBV9 and J usage is TRBJ2-5; maybe TRBD2 (8 bases). The CDR3 covers 16 residues. V was shortened by 2 bases and J by 2 bases, with 16 bases between the two germline ends. Germline lookup yields CDR1 SGDLS and CDR2 YYNGEE. The CDR3 DNA follows: TGTGCCAGCAGCGTGCGCGGGGGGACAGTACAAGAGACCCAGTACTTC. Protein: CASSVRGGTVQETQYF. The whole variable domain, remainder taken from reference TRBV9 and TRBJ2-5, is DSGVTQTPKHLITATGQRVTLRCSPRSGDLSVYWYQQSLDQGLQFLIQYYNGEERAKGNILERFSAQQFPDLHSELNLSSLELGDSALYFCASSVRGGTVQETQYFGPGTRLLVL.

The rearrangement uses TRBV11-3 and TRBJ2-2; TRBD1 is a possible D gene (5 bases). Germline lookup yields CDR1 SGHNT and CDR2 YENEEA. The CDR3 sequence is 15 residues long. V lost 5 bases, J lost 8 bases, and 18 bases lay in between. This CDR3 reads CASSLPGREGGELFF. CDR3 bases: TGTGCCAGCAGCCTCCCTGGCAGGGAAGGAGGGGAGCTGTTTTTT.

Points on this clone: This likely comes from a read error, as the CDR3 has no conserved phenylalanine or tryptophan at its end. No DNA is shown, since the ends of the CDR3 on it are uncertain; the CDR3 is the one TCRdb lists. This chain links TRBV5-6 with TRBJ2-7; the DNA was not compared with TRBD2, the D call given in the table. 11 amino acids form the CDR3, both terminal residues included. CDR1 and CDR2 from the germline V gene are SGHDT and YYEEEE. The CDR3 region is CASSLGAQREY.

The rearrangement links TRBV7-2 to TRBJ2-7, with D possibly matching TRBD2 (5 bases). Trimming pared 0 bases from V and 0 bases from J, leaving 18 bases between. The CDR3 covers 18 residues. The V gene's germline CDR1 is SGHTA and CDR2 FQGNSA. The CDR3 spells CASSLARVERARSYEQYF. CDR3 DNA sequence: TGTGCCAGCAGCTTAGCGCGGGTTGAGAGGGCCCGCTCCTACGAGCAGTACTTC. Supplemented by reference TRBV7-2 and TRBJ2-7, the full variable domain reads GAGVSQSPSNKVTEKGKDVELRCDPISGHTALYWYRQSLGQGLEFLIYFQGNSAPDKSGLPSDRFSAERTGGSVSTLTIQRTQQEDSAVYLCASSLARVERARSYEQYFGPGTRLTVT.

This chain links TRBV29-1 with TRBJ2-5, with 10 bases fitting TRBD1. With 4 bases clipped from V and 5 bases from J, the junction kept 4 bases outside the gene matches. The CDR3 extends over 13 amino acids. The germline V gene has CDR1 SQVTM and CDR2 ANQGSEA. The CDR3 DNA reads TGCAGCGTTGTGGGACAGGGGCCCGAGACCCAGTACTTC. Translating gives CSVVGQGPETQYF.

The chain employs TRBV2 and TRBJ2-3; the D gene is possibly TRBD1 (5 bases). The CDR3 is 13 residues long. CDR1 is SNHLY and CDR2 is FYNNEI in the germline V gene. V was clipped by 3 bases and J by 4 bases, with 8 bases between them. This CDR3 reads CASSDQGSDTQYF. The CDR3 DNA reads as TGTGCCAGCAGTGACCAGGGCTCAGATACGCAGTATTTT. Drawing the rest from reference TRBV2 and TRBJ2-3, the complete variable domain is EPEVTQTPSHQVTQMGQEVILRCVPISNHLYFYWYRQILGQKVEFLVSFYNNEISEKSEIFDDQFSVERPDGSNFTLKIRSTKLEDSAMYFCASSDQGSDTQYFGPGTRLTVL.

This clone was picked up one time. The gene calls are TRBV30 and TRBJ1-2; D might be TRBD1 (5 bases). V lost 0 bases, J lost 3 bases, and 8 bases lay in between. Germline-derived CDR1 and CDR2 are GTSNPN and SVGIG (reference sequence). This CDR3 contains 13 residues. CDR3 DNA sequence: TGTGCCTGGAGTGTACAGGACCACTATGGCTACACCTTC. Translating gives CAWSVQDHYGYTF.

V usage is TRBV6-1 and J usage is TRBJ2-3; 8 bases are shared with TRBD2. The V and J ends lost 2 bases and 0 bases, in that order; junction bases with no gene match: 4. This CDR3 is built from 16 residues. CDR1 and CDR2 (germline): MNHNS, SASEGT. The CDR3 DNA sequence: TGTGCCAGCAGTGAATCGGCTAGCGGGAGCACAGATACGCAGTATTTT. Translation: CASSESASGSTDTQYF.

The chain employs TRBV28 and TRBJ2-7, with D maybe TRBD1 (6 bases). There are 13 residues in the CDR3. V lost 6 bases and J 6 bases, leaving 15 bases between the germline ends. CDR1 and CDR2 from the germline V gene are MDHEN and SYDVKM. CDR3 coding DNA: TGTGCCAGCAGCAGGGGATCCAAGGGCGAGCAGTACGTC. It specifies CASSRGSKGEQYV.

This clone showed up just a few times. This chain uses TRBV12-3 or TRBV12-4 with TRBJ2-1; weak D call: TRBD1 (6 bases). V was cut by 1 base and J by 8 bases, with 9 bases left in between. CDR3 length equals 13 residues. The CDR3 DNA reads as TGTGCCAGCAGTTTAGACAGGGATGATGAGCAGTTCTTC. Its protein product is CASSLDRDDEQFF.

A note on this clone: At the DNA level, this CDR3 is encoded by other sequences in the same sample as well. V gene TRBV30 combines with J gene TRBJ2-7; D gene unclear. Germline V gives CDR1 GTSNPN, CDR2 SVGIG (reference sequence). V was shortened by 2 bases and J by 0 bases, with 5 bases between the two germline ends. This CDR3 is built from 12 residues. The CDR3 DNA reads TGTGCCTGGAGTACGGGCTCCTACGAGCAGTACTTC. Protein product: CAWSTGSYEQYF.

The sample holds one count of this clone. This chain joins TRBV5-4 and TRBJ1-6, with TRBD1 matching 7 bases. The J segment lost 6 bases and the V segment lost 4 bases, leaving 4 bases of the junction unmatched. The CDR3 runs 14 residues. Germline CDR1 is SGHNT and CDR2 is YYREEE (reference sequence). CDR3 coding DNA: TGTGCCAGCAGCCGAGGGACAGTTAATTCACCCCTCCACTTT. It codes for CASSRGTVNSPLHF.

The CDR3 nucleotides read TGTGCCAGCAGCCCAGGACTAGCGGTAATCACAGATACGCAGTATTTT. Protein product: CASSPGLAVITDTQYF. The chain links TRBV9 to TRBJ2-3; TRBD2 matches 10 bases. The CDR3 covers 16 residues. Trimming cost V 4 bases and J 2 bases; bases outside gene matches: 7. CDR1 SGDLS and CDR2 YYNGEE come from the germline V gene.

The chain is built from TRBV19 and TRBJ1-1; the match to TRBD1 covers 7 bases. V gave up 6 bases and J gave up 3 bases; unmatched junction bases: 4. The CDR3 is made up of 13 amino acids. Germline CDR1 and CDR2: LNHDA and SQIVND (reference sequence). The chain's CDR3 is CASRTGTYTEAFF. The CDR3 bases are TGTGCCAGTAGGACAGGGACCTACACTGAAGCTTTCTTT.

The chain combines TRBV18 with TRBJ1-3, with D unclear. CDR1 is KGHSH and CDR2 is LQKENI in the germline V gene. Trimming left V 0 bases short and J 0 bases short, with 12 bases between. The CDR3 is 17 residues long. This chain's CDR3 is CASSPPALEVSGNTIYF. As DNA, the CDR3 is TGTGCCAGCTCACCACCGGCCTTGGAGGTCTCTGGAAACACCATATATTTT.

This clone showed up just once. This rearrangement joins TRBV12-3 or TRBV12-4 to TRBJ1-2; no firm D call. There are 13 residues in the CDR3. Trimming shortened V by 2 bases and J by 1 base, and 5 bases separated the two germline ends. CDR3 protein: CASSLKLNYGYTF. In DNA form, the CDR3 reads TGTGCCAGCAGTTTAAAACTTAACTATGGCTACACCTTC.

CDR3 sequence (DNA): TGTGCCAGCAGCCAATTTCATTGGGGGGGAAGGAGCGACACCGGGGAGCTGTTTTTT. Residues: CASSQFHWGGRSDTGELFF. The V call is TRBV4-2, the J call TRBJ2-2; TRBD2 matches 7 bases. The junction had 15 bases not matched to a gene; V was cut back by 2 bases and J by 3 bases. CDR3 length: 19 residues. Germline V gene sequence: CDR1 LGHNA, CDR2 YNFKEQ.

This clone appeared a few times. The V and J genes are TRBV7-7 and TRBJ2-5; 12 bases agree with TRBD2. Trimming at V came to 5 bases and at J to 1 base, leaving 5 bases not matched to a gene. CDR1 and CDR2 (germline): SSHAT, FNYEAQ (reference sequence). The CDR3 sequence is 16 residues long. The DNA for the CDR3 is TGTGCCAGCAGCGTCGCTAGCGGGGGGGGCCAAGAGACCCAGTACTTC. The encoded protein is CASSVASGGGQETQYF. The full variable domain, its missing parts supplied by reference TRBV7-7 and TRBJ2-5, is GAGVSQSPRYKVTKRGQDVTLRCDPISSHATLYWYQQALGQGPEFLTYFNYEAQPDKSGLPSDRFSAERPEGSISTLTIQRTEQRDSAMYRCASSVASGGGQETQYFGPGTRLLVL.

The chain recombines TRBV6-5 with TRBJ2-2; the match to TRBD2 covers 8 bases. In germline, CDR1 is MNHEY, CDR2 SVGAGI. Trimming took 7 bases from V and 7 from J; bases not matched to a gene: 8. The CDR3 totals 14 residues. CDR3 loop: CASTRGGVVGELFF. CDR3 DNA: TGTGCCAGCACCCGGGGGGGGGTTGTCGGGGAGCTGTTTTTT.

The chain links TRBV27 to TRBJ2-2, with 15 positions matching TRBD2. Germline trimming cut 5 bases from V and 5 bases from J; bases unmatched to any gene: 12. CDR3 length equals 19 residues. CDR1 and CDR2 (germline): MNHEY, SMNVEV (reference sequence). The CDR3, as DNA: TGTGCCAGCAGTCCCTTCGGACTAGCGGGGGGGCCGAGGACCGGGGAGCTGTTTTTT. Translating gives CASSPFGLAGGPRTGELFF.

V usage is TRBV10-3 and J usage is TRBJ1-5, with D possibly matching TRBD1 (5 bases). There are 16 residues in the CDR3. V was shortened by 2 bases and J by 4 bases, with 15 bases between the two germline ends. Germline CDR1 and CDR2: ENHRY and SYGVKD. CDR3 residues: CAISEVGGSRNQPQHF. The CDR3 nucleotides read TGTGCCATCAGTGAGGTGGGGGGATCCCGTAATCAGCCCCAGCATTTT.

The chain joins TRBV29-1 to TRBJ1-2, with D perhaps TRBD1 (6 bases). The length of the CDR3 is 12 residues. The V end was cut by 7 bases, the J end by 3 bases, with 12 bases between. CDR1 SQVTM and CDR2 ANQGSEA come from the germline V gene. The CDR3: CSGTQGDYGYTF. The CDR3 DNA reads as TGCAGCGGGACACAGGGAGACTATGGCTACACCTTC.

The chain combines TRBV19 with TRBJ2-2, with TRBD1 matching 9 bases. The germline V gene encodes CDR1 LNHDA and CDR2 SQIVND (reference sequence). J gave up 5 bases and V 5 bases, and 9 bases lay outside the gene matches. The CDR3 is 16 residues long. CDR3: CASSPKGQGRTGELFF. The CDR3 region has the DNA TGTGCCAGTAGTCCGAAGGGACAGGGAAGGACCGGGGAGCTGTTTTTT. The whole variable domain, remainder taken from reference TRBV19 and TRBJ2-2, is DGGITQSPKYLFRKEGQNVTLSCEQNLNHDAMYWYRQDPGQGLRLIYYSQIVNDFQKGDIAEGYSVSREKKESFPLTVTSAQKNPTAFYLCASSPKGQGRTGELFFGEGSRLTVL.

This rearrangement joins TRBV27 to TRBJ2-7; TRBD1 aligns across 11 bases. The CDR3 extends over 15 amino acids. J lost 4 bases, V lost 6 bases, and 8 bases had no gene match. The germline CDR1 and CDR2 sequences are MNHEY and SMNVEV (reference sequence). Here the CDR3 DNA reads TGTGCCAGCAGGCCCGTGGGACAGGGGGTTTACGAGCAGTACTTC. Translating it yields CASRPVGQGVYEQYF.

This chain joins TRBV6-2 or TRBV6-3 and TRBJ2-2, with 8 bases identical to TRBD1. The CDR3 is 16 residues long. CDR1 MNHEY and CDR2 SVGEGT come from the germline V gene. V trimming: 4 bases; J trimming: 3 bases; junction bases outside the gene matches: 7. In DNA form, the CDR3 reads TGTGCCAGCAGTTCCCTCGGACAGGGAGACACCGGGGAGCTGTTTTTT. Its translation: CASSSLGQGDTGELFF.

This chain connects TRBV7-2 to TRBJ2-5, with D possibly matching TRBD1 (5 bases). Looked up from germline, CDR1 is SGHTA and CDR2 is FQGNSA. CDR3 length: 15 residues. V was cut by 5 bases and J by 0 bases, with 13 bases left in between. The CDR3 DNA reads TGTGCCAGCAGCCCCAGGACATCGTACCAAGAGACCCAGTACTTC. This codes for CASSPRTSYQETQYF.

The V call is TRBV5-1, the J call TRBJ2-3; D is undetermined. This CDR3 spans 14 amino acids. Looked up from germline, CDR1 is SGHRS and CDR2 is YFSETQ. Between the trimmed V and J ends, which lost 0 bases and 0 bases, there was a span of 5 bases. CDR3 loop: CASSLDSSTDTQYF. CDR3 nucleotides: TGCGCCAGCAGCTTGGACAGTAGCACAGATACGCAGTATTTT.